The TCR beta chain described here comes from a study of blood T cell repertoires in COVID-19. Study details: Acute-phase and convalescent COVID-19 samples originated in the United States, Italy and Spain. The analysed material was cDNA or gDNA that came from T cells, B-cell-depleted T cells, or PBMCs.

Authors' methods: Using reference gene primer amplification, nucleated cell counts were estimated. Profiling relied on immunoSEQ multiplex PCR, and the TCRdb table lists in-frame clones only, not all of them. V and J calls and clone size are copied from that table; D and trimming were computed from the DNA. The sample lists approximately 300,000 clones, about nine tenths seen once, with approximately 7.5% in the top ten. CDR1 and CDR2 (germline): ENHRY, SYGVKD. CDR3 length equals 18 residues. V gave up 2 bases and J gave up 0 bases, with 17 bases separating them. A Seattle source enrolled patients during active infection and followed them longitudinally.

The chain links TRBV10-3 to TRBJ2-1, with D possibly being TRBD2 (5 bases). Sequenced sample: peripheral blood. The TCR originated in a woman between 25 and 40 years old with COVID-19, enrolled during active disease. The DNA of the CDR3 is TGTGCCATCAGTGAGGGGGTAGCGAAAGAGCGCTCCTACAATGAGCAGTTCTTC. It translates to CAISEGVAKERSYNEQFF.